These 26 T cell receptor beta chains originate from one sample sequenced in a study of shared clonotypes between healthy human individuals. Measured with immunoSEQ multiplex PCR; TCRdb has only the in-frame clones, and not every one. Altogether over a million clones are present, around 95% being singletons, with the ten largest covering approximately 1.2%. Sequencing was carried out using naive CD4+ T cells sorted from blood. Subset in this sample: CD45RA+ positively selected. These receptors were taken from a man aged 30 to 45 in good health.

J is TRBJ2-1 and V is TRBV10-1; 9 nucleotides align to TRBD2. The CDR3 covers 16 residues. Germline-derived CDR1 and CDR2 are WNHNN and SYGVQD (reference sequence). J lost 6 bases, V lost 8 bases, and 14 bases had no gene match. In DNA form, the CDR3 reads TGCGCCAGCGGCGACGCCGGGACTAGCCCTGCCAATGAGCAGTTCTTC. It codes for CASGDAGTSPANEQFF.

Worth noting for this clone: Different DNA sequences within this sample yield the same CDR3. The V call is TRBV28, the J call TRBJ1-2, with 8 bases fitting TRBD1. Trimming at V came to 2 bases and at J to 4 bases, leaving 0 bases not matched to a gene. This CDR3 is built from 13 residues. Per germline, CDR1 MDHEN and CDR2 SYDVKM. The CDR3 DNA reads TGTGCCAGCAGTTTAGACAGGGGCTATGGCTACACCTTC. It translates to CASSLDRGYGYTF.

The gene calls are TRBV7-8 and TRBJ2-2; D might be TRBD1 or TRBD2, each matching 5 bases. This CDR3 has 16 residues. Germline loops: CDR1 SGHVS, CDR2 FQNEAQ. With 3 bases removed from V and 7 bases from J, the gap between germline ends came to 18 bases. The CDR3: CASSLGRGAGGGELFF. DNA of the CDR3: TGTGCCAGCAGCTTGGGCCGTGGGGCGGGTGGCGGGGAGCTGTTTTTT.

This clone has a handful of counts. This CDR3 is CASSRDGNTEAFF. The CDR3 DNA follows: TGTGCCAGCAGCCGGGACGGGAACACTGAAGCTTTCTTT. The V gene is TRBV11-3, the J gene TRBJ1-1, with a weak D call TRBD1 (5 bases). V shed 5 bases and J shed 1 base, with 8 bases lying between them. In germline, CDR1 is SGHNT, CDR2 YENEEA. CDR3 length: 13 amino acids.

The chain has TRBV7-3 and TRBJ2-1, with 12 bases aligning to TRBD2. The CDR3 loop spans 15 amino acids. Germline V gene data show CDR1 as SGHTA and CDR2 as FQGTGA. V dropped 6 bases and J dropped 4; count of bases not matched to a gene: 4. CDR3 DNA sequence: TGTGCCAGCAGGTTGGGACTAGCGGGTTACAATGAGCAGTTCTTC. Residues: CASRLGLAGYNEQFF.

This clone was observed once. The CDR3 here is CASSSGIAKNIQYF. DNA for the CDR3: TGCGCCAGCAGCTCGGGGATAGCCAAAAACATTCAGTACTTC. The chain recombines TRBV5-1 with TRBJ2-4; D perhaps matches TRBD2 (5 bases). The CDR3 has 14 residues. The V gene's germline CDR1 is SGHRS and CDR2 YFSETQ. V gave up 3 bases and J gave up 0 bases, with 7 bases separating them.

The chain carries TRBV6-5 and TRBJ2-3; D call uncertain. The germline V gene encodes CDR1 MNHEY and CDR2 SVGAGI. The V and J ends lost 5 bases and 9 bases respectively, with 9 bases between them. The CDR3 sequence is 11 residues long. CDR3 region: CASSGPRTQYF. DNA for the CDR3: TGTGCCAGCAGTGGACCCAGAACGCAGTATTTT.

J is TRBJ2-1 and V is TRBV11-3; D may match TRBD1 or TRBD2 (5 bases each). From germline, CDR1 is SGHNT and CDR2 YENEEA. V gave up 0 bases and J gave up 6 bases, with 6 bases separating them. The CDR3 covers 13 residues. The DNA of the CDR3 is TGTGCCAGCAGCTTAGACGGGGCCAATGAGCAGTTCTTC. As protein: CASSLDGANEQFF.

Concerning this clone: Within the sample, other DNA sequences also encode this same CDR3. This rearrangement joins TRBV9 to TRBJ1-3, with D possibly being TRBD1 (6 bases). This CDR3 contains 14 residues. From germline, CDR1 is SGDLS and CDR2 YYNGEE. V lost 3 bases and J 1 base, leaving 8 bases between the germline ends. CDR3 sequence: CASSARGSGNTIYF. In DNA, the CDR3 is TGTGCCAGCAGCGCCAGGGGTTCTGGAAACACCATATATTTT.

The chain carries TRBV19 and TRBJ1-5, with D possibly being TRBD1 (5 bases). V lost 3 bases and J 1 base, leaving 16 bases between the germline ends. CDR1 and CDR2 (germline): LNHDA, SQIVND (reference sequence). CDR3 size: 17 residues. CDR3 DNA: TGTGCCAGTAGTATTCGGGCCGGGTGGGGGAGCAATCAGCCCCAGCATTTT. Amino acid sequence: CASSIRAGWGSNQPQHF.

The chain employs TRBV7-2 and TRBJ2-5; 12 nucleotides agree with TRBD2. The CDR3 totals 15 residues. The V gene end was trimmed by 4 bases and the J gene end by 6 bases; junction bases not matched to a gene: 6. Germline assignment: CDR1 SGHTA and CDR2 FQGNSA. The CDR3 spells CASSSTSGRGQTQYF. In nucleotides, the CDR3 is TGTGCCAGCAGCTCGACTAGCGGGAGAGGGCAGACCCAGTACTTC.

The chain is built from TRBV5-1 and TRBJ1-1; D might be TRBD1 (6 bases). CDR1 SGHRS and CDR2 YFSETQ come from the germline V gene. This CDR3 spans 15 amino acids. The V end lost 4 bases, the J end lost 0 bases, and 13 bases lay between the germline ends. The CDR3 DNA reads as TGCGCCAGCAGCACCGTGACAGGCCTGAACACTGAAGCTTTCTTT. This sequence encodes CASSTVTGLNTEAFF.

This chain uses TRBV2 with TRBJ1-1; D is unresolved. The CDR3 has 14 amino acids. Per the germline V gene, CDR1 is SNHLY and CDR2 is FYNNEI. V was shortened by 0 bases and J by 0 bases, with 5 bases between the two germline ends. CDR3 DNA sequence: TGTGCCAGCAGTGAAGCGAGAGTGAACACTGAAGCTTTCTTT. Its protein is CASSEARVNTEAFF.

The CDR3 DNA is TGCGCCAGCAGCCAAGCTCCAGGGAGGGCGTATGGCTACACCTTC. It is translated as CASSQAPGRAYGYTF. The gene calls are TRBV4-3 and TRBJ1-2; a weak D match, TRBD1 (5 bases). Germline CDR1 and CDR2: LGHNA and YSLEER. With 1 base removed from V and 5 bases from J, the gap between germline ends came to 14 bases. The CDR3 has 15 amino acids.

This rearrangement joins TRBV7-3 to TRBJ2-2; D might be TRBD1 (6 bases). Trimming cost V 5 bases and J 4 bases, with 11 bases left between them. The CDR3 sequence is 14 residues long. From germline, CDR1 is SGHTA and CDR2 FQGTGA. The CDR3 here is CASSPTGLTGELFF. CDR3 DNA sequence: TGTGCCAGCAGCCCGACAGGACTCACCGGGGAGCTGTTTTTT.

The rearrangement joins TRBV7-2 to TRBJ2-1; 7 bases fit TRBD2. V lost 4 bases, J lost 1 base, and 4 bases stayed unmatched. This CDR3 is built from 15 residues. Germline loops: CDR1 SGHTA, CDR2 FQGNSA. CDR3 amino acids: CASSSREISYNEQFF. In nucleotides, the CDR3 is TGTGCCAGCAGCTCGCGGGAGATTTCCTACAATGAGCAGTTCTTC.

The DNA for the CDR3 is TGTGCCAGCAGCGTAGTGACGGGAGGGGCAGGCGGGGAGCTGTTTTTT. This translates into CASSVVTGGAGGELFF. The chain employs TRBV9 and TRBJ2-2, with 8 bases that match TRBD2. J was trimmed by 7 bases and V by 0 bases; bases with no gene match: 8. CDR3 size: 16 residues. The V gene's germline CDR1 is SGDLS and CDR2 YYNGEE.

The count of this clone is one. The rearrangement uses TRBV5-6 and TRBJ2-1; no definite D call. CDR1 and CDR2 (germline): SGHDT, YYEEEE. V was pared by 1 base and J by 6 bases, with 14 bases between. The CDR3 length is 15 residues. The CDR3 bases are TGTGCCAGCAGCTTGCTTGGCGGTCCGGGCAATGAGCAGTTCTTC. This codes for CASSLLGGPGNEQFF.

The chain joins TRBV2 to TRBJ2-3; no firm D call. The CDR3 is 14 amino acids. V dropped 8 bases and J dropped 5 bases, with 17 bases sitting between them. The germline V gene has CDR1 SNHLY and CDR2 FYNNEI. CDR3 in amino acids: CASRNRDPQDTQYF. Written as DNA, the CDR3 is TGTGCCAGCCGCAATAGGGATCCGCAAGATACGCAGTATTTT. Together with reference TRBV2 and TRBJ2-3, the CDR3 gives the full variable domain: EPEVTQTPSHQVTQMGQEVILRCVPISNHLYFYWYRQILGQKVEFLVSFYNNEISEKSEIFDDQFSVERPDGSNFTLKIRSTKLEDSAMYFCASRNRDPQDTQYFGPGTRLTVL.

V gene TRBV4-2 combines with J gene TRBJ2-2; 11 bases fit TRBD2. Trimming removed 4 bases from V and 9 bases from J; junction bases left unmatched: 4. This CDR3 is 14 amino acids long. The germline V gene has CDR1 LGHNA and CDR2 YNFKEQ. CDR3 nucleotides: TGTGCCAGCAGCCGAACTAGCGGGAGCAGGGAGCTGTTTTTT. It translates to CASSRTSGSRELFF.

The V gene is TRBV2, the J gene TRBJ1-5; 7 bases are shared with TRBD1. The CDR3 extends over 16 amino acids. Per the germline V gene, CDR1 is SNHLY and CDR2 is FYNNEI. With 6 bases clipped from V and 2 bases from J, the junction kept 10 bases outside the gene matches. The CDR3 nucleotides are TGTGCCAGCAGAGGGGACAGAACTGGGGGCAATCAGCCCCAGCATTTT. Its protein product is CASRGDRTGGNQPQHF. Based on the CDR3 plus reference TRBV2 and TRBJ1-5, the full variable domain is EPEVTQTPSHQVTQMGQEVILRCVPISNHLYFYWYRQILGQKVEFLVSFYNNEISEKSEIFDDQFSVERPDGSNFTLKIRSTKLEDSAMYFCASRGDRTGGNQPQHFGDGTRLSIL.

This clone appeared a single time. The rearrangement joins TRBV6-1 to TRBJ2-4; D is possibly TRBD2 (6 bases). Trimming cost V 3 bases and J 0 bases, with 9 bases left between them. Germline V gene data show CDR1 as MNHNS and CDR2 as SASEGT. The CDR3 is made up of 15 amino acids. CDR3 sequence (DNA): TGTGCCAGCAGTGATCCGACTAGAGCCAAAAACATTCAGTACTTC. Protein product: CASSDPTRAKNIQYF.

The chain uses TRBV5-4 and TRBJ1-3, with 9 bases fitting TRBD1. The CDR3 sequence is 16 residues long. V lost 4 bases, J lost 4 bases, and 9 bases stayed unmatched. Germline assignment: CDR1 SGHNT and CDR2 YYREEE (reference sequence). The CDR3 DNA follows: TGTGCCAGCAGCCCCGGGACAGGGAATGCAGGAAACACCATATATTTT. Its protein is CASSPGTGNAGNTIYF.

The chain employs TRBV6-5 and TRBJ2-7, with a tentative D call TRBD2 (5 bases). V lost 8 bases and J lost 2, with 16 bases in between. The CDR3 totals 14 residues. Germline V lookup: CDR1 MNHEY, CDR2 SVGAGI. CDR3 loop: CASGDGLPTYEQYF. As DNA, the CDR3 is TGTGCCAGCGGTGACGGACTCCCTACCTACGAGCAGTACTTC.

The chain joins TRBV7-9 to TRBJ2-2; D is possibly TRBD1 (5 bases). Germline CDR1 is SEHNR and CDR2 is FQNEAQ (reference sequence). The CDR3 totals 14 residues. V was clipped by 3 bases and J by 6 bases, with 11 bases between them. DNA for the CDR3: TGTGCCAGCAGCTTGGGGCCCAGGGCCGGGGAGCTGTTTTTT. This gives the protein CASSLGPRAGELFF.

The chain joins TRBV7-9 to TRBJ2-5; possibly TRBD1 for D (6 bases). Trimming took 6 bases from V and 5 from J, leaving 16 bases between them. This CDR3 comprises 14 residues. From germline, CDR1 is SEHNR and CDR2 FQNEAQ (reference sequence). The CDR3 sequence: CASSTTGLGETQYF. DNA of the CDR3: TGTGCCAGCAGTACAACAGGGTTGGGGGAGACCCAGTACTTC. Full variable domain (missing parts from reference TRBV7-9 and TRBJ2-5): DTGVSQNPRHKITKRGQNVTFRCDPISEHNRLYWYRQTLGQGPEFLTYFQNEAQLEKSRLLSDRFSAERPKGSFSTLEIQRTEQGDSAMYLCASSTTGLGETQYFGPGTRLLVL.